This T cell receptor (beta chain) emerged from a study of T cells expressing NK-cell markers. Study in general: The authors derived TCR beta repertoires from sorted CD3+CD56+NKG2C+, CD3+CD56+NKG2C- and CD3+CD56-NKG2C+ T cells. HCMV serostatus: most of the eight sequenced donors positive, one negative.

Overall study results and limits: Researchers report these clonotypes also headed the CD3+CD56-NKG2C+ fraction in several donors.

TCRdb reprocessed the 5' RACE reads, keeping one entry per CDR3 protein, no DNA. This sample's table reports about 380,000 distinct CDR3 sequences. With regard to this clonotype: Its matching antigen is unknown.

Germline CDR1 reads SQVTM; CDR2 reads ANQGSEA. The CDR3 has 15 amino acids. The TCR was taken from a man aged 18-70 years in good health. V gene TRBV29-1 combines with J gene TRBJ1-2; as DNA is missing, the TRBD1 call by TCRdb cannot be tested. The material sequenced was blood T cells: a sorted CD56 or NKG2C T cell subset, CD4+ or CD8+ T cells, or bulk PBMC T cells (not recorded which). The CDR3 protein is CSVEDGTGHNYGYTF.